The 3 T cell receptor beta chains below all came from one sample that was sequenced in a study of blood T cells in healthy people across ages. A second roughly 6 to 11 cycle PCR used barcoded and J-beta primers. Using its own MiXCR run on the 5' RACE reads, TCRdb lists one record per CDR3 protein. The repertoire holds 550,000 to 650,000 distinct CDR3 sequences, about 30% seen once, with 15% to 18% in the top ten. The sequenced sample was blood. The receptors originated from a woman aged 80 or over in good health.

This clonotype appeared many times. The chain combines TRBV7-2 with TRBJ2-3; D unclear. The CDR3 is 12 residues long. Trimming removed 6 bases from V and 5 bases from J, with 9 bases in between. Germline V gene data show CDR1 as SGHTA and CDR2 as FQGNSA. CDR3 nucleotide sequence: TGTGCCAGCAGTCCCCTCCTAGATACGCAGTATTTT. Translated: CASSPLLDTQYF.

This clonotype was recorded at least ten times. The V gene is TRBV4-3, the J gene TRBJ2-3, with 7 bases lining up with TRBD2. The CDR3 totals 13 residues. With V trimmed by 5 bases and J by 5 bases, 4 bases remained unmatched. Germline-derived CDR1 and CDR2 are LGHNA and YSLEER. DNA of the CDR3: TGCGCCAGCAGCTTATCTAGCGGAGATACGCAGTATTTT. Its translation is CASSLSSGDTQYF.

This clonotype was seen many times. A much larger clone is a single base away; this may be a read error. The chain employs TRBV15 and TRBJ2-7, with D perhaps matching TRBD1 or TRBD2 (6 bases each). Germline V gives CDR1 LNHNV, CDR2 YYDKDF (reference sequence). V was shortened by 0 bases and J by 7 bases, with 16 bases between the two germline ends. There are 15 residues in the CDR3. The CDR3 DNA reads TGTGCCACCAGCAGAGATTTGGGGGGCGGGGTAGAGCAGTACTTC. This encodes CATSRDLGGGVEQYF.